This is a list of T cell receptor beta chains from one sample in a study of T cell responses to AZD1222 COVID-19 vaccine. The protocol was immunoSEQ multiplex PCR, while the TCRdb copy is restricted to in-frame clones and leaves out a portion. The table lists fewer than 110,000 clones, about nine tenths of them singletons. The material sequenced was peripheral blood, taken on day 0 of AZD1222 vaccination. These receptor sequences come from an adult in good health. Both conserved end residues are part of each CDR3. Each record gives: V gene, J gene, clone size, CDR3 protein. Size is omitted from some rows. Given values are once, few, many or a class for expanded clones.

TRBV7-9	TRBJ1-1	-	CASSLGTVNTEAFF
TRBV7-3	TRBJ2-5	-	CASSQLGGQETQYF
TRBV4-2	TRBJ1-3	-	CASRPQTTSGNTIYF
TRBV12-3/TRBV12-4	TRBJ1-2	once	CASRSTGNYGYTF
TRBV24-1	TRBJ1-1	-	CATSGQGSTEAFF
TRBV7-9	TRBJ1-2	-	CASSQGGANYGYTF
TRBV29-1	TRBJ2-7	-	CSVRDPRTDEQYF
TRBV19	TRBJ2-7	-	CASSGTSGRSYEQYF
TRBV19	TRBJ2-3	-	CASSVGIQRSTDTQYF
TRBV7-2	TRBJ2-1	-	CASSLLRSTVYNEQFF
TRBV7-2	TRBJ1-1	-	CASSFVGTEAFF
TRBV2	TRBJ2-2	once	CASSESLAGTNTGELFF
TRBV10-3	TRBJ2-7	-	CAISSIAGASYEQYF
TRBV6-5	TRBJ2-1	-	CASSTLAGKGEQFF
TRBV7-2	TRBJ2-7	few	CASSSRGTGSSYEQYF
TRBV5-1	TRBJ2-7	-	CASSLALGQTYEQYF
TRBV7-9	TRBJ2-7	-	CASTGTSGSRYEQYF
TRBV15	TRBJ2-5	-	CATSRDRAGETQYF
TRBV28	TRBJ2-3	-	CASQGSTDTQYF
TRBV4-2	TRBJ1-1	few	CASSQELRDTEAFF
TRBV7-6	TRBJ2-7	-	CASSSPGVEQYF
TRBV4-2	TRBJ1-2	-	CASSQDGGTRGYGYTF
TRBV30	TRBJ2-2	-	CAMASWAANTGELFF
TRBV7-9	TRBJ1-1	-	CASSSQGSANTEAFF
TRBV29-1	TRBJ2-7	-	CSVTGTGKELSSYEQYF
TRBV24-1	TRBJ2-4	-	CATSDLLLIWGQKNIQYF
TRBV29-1	TRBJ2-5	-	CSVEGLAQETQYF
TRBV6-5	TRBJ2-7	-	CASRPPAGVYEQYF
TRBV7-6	TRBJ1-2	-	CASSLGEFYGYTF
TRBV7-9	TRBJ2-3	-	CASSSGTLFVTDTQYF
TRBV3-1/TRBV3-2	TRBJ2-2	-	CASSQPTPAGLANTGELFF
TRBV2	TRBJ2-5	-	CASSTGAIPQETQYF
TRBV28	TRBJ1-1	-	CASTRRFEAFF
TRBV7-8	TRBJ1-4	once	CASSLGEGIQLFF
TRBV9	TRBJ2-7	-	CASSPGTAEYYEQYF
TRBV6-2/TRBV6-3	TRBJ1-2	-	CASSRGQGGDGYTF
TRBV7-3	TRBJ2-7	-	CASSRQGGLYEQYF
TRBV5-4	TRBJ1-1	-	CASSREIGDTEAFF
TRBV4-1	TRBJ2-5	-	CASSQLAGAGETQYF
TRBV15	TRBJ2-5	-	CATTSGRQETQYF
TRBV19	TRBJ2-3	-	CASSIPGRGTDTQYF
TRBV5-5	TRBJ2-5	-	CASSRFPGTVEETQYF
TRBV28	TRBJ2-2	-	CASSLQFGELFF
TRBV5-4	TRBJ1-1	once	CATADGNTEAFF
TRBV5-8	TRBJ1-2	-	CASSLQSDSINGYTF
TRBV18	TRBJ2-7	-	CASSPGQGLYEQYF
TRBV5-4	TRBJ2-1	-	CASSLKLAESSYNEQFF
TRBV7-2	TRBJ2-3	-	CASSPAFSDTQYF
TRBV5-5	TRBJ2-1	-	CASSLSLAGGENEQFF
TRBV14	TRBJ1-3	-	CASSQGQFSGNTIYF
TRBV11-2	TRBJ2-7	few	CASSQVLAEQYF
TRBV5-4	TRBJ2-7	-	CASSMKGVTSDEQYF
TRBV28	TRBJ2-4	-	CASSSLTAAKNIQYF
TRBV7-2	TRBJ2-7	-	CASSLGRTVSYEQYF
TRBV7-9	TRBJ2-5	-	CASSLGGLAETQYF
TRBV9	TRBJ2-7	-	CASSVGAGQGSSYEQYF
TRBV28	TRBJ2-7	-	CASRPDRAPYEQYF